A single sample is the source of the 28 T cell receptor beta chains below, sequenced in a study of cytomegalovirus exposure and HLA in healthy donors. Sequenced by immunoSEQ multiplex PCR; TCRdb stores in-frame clones only, minus some. The profile covers 120,000 or so clones, with 88% appearing a single time and about 1.5% taken by the ten largest. The sequenced material came from PBMCs. These receptor sequences come from a man between 25 and 39 years old in good health and CMV-seronegative.

The chain has TRBV5-6 and TRBJ1-2, with D uncertain. The CDR3 is 12 residues long. Trimming took 1 base from V and 5 from J, leaving 6 bases between them. Germline CDR1 reads SGHDT; CDR2 reads YYEEEE. This CDR3 reads CASSLKLYGYTF. In nucleotides, the CDR3 is TGTGCCAGCAGCTTGAAGCTATATGGCTACACCTTC.

The rearrangement joins TRBV11-2 to TRBJ2-3; no clear D gene. The CDR3 is 14 residues long. The V and J ends lost 1 base and 0 bases respectively, with 5 bases between them. The germline gives CDR1 SGHAT, CDR2 FQNNGV. CDR3: CASSLAGSTDTQYF. As DNA, the CDR3 is TGTGCCAGCAGCTTAGCAGGCAGCACAGATACGCAGTATTTT. Drawing the rest from reference TRBV11-2 and TRBJ2-3, the complete variable domain is EAGVAQSPRYKIIEKRQSVAFWCNPISGHATLYWYQQILGQGPKLLIQFQNNGVVDDSQLPKDRFSAERLKGVDSTLKIQPAKLEDSAVYLCASSLAGSTDTQYFGPGTRLTVL.

J is TRBJ2-1 and V is TRBV2; no definite D call. V was cut by 7 bases and J by 3 bases, with 7 bases left in between. The CDR3 runs 12 residues. CDR1 and CDR2 from the germline V gene are SNHLY and FYNNEI. The CDR3 loop reads CASNSLYNEQFF. CDR3 DNA: TGTGCCAGCAACTCTCTCTACAATGAGCAGTTCTTC.

V gene TRBV5-4 combines with J gene TRBJ1-2, with D tentatively TRBD1 (6 bases). Germline values: CDR1 SGHNT, CDR2 YYREEE (reference sequence). V was cut by 3 bases and J by 8 bases, with 23 bases left in between. There are 16 residues in the CDR3. CDR3 loop: CASSSGQPSWSEGYTF. The CDR3 DNA follows: TGTGCCAGCAGCTCCGGACAGCCTTCTTGGAGCGAAGGCTACACCTTC.

The V and J genes are TRBV7-9 and TRBJ2-7; no definite D call. Between the trimmed V and J ends, which lost 5 bases and 2 bases, there was a span of 7 bases. The CDR3 spans 12 residues. Per germline, CDR1 SEHNR and CDR2 FQNEAQ (reference sequence). CDR3 coding DNA: TGTGCCAGCAGCCATGGAGCCTACGAGCAGTACTTC. This codes for CASSHGAYEQYF.

The chain carries TRBV6-4 and TRBJ2-3; TRBD2 agrees at 7 bases. CDR1 and CDR2 from the germline V gene are MRHNA and SNTAGT. The ends lost 5 bases at V and 2 bases at J; junction bases unmatched: 7. The CDR3 sequence is 15 residues long. CDR3 DNA sequence: TGTGCCAGCAGTTCGTCTAGCGGCCACACAGATACGCAGTATTTT. It translates to CASSSSSGHTDTQYF.

This chain's CDR3 is CASSVQGGTGELFF. The CDR3 coding sequence is TGTGCCAGCAGTGTTCAGGGTGGGACCGGGGAGCTGTTTTTT. The chain employs TRBV6-4 and TRBJ2-2; possibly TRBD1 for D (5 bases). This CDR3 is 14 amino acids long. Germline CDR1 MRHNA, CDR2 SNTAGT. Trimming took off 4 bases at V and 5 bases at J, with 11 bases between the two ends.

This sequence joins TRBV30 and TRBJ1-1; TRBD1 agrees at 8 bases. With 7 bases clipped from V and 0 bases from J, the junction kept 10 bases outside the gene matches. Germline lookup yields CDR1 GTSNPN and CDR2 SVGIG (reference sequence). The CDR3 length is 15 residues. As DNA, the CDR3 is TGTGCCTCCCCATTGACAGGGGCCGTGAACACTGAAGCTTTCTTT. Residues: CASPLTGAVNTEAFF.

CDR3 in amino acids: CASSQTGRTEAFF. The CDR3 DNA reads TGTGCCAGCAGCCAGACAGGGAGGACTGAAGCTTTCTTT. The chain recombines TRBV7-9 with TRBJ1-1; TRBD1 matches at 7 bases. Germline V gives CDR1 SEHNR, CDR2 FQNEAQ (reference sequence). With V trimmed by 5 bases and J by 5 bases, 5 bases remained unmatched. The CDR3 totals 13 residues.

This sequence joins TRBV5-6 and TRBJ1-1, with 7 nucleotides matching TRBD1. Trimming took 2 bases from V and 2 from J; bases not matched to a gene: 9. CDR3 length: 16 residues. The germline V gene has CDR1 SGHDT and CDR2 YYEEEE. In DNA, the CDR3 is TGTGCCAGCAGCTTTGGGGACAGAGGCGGAAACACTGAAGCTTTCTTT. This codes for CASSFGDRGGNTEAFF.

The chain joins TRBV6-1 to TRBJ2-4, with 10 bases aligning to TRBD1. With 6 bases clipped from V and 0 bases from J, the junction kept 2 bases outside the gene matches. The CDR3 sequence is 15 residues long. Germline loops: CDR1 MNHNS, CDR2 SASEGT. The CDR3 loop reads CASSDRGRAKNIQYF. DNA for the CDR3: TGTGCCAGCAGCGACAGGGGGCGAGCCAAAAACATTCAGTACTTC.

The J gene is TRBJ2-7, the V gene TRBV6-5, with 7 bases identical to TRBD1. This CDR3 is built from 14 residues. Germline V gives CDR1 MNHEY, CDR2 SVGAGI. J gave up 2 bases and V 6 bases, and 7 bases lay outside the gene matches. The CDR3 region has the DNA TGTGCCAGCAGCCCCGGGACAGATACCTACGAGCAGTACTTC. The encoded protein is CASSPGTDTYEQYF.

The gene calls are TRBV19 and TRBJ2-7, with 10 bases matching TRBD1. The germline V gene encodes CDR1 LNHDA and CDR2 SQIVND (reference sequence). The CDR3 totals 14 residues. The V segment lost 5 bases and the J segment 4 bases; nucleotides outside the gene matches: 5. CDR3 in DNA: TGTGCCAGTAGTGTCCGGGACAGGGGTTACGAGCAGTACTTC. Protein product: CASSVRDRGYEQYF.

The chain is built from TRBV4-3 and TRBJ2-7; the D gene is possibly TRBD2 (5 bases). The CDR3 totals 14 residues. The V end was cut by 1 base, the J end by 3 bases, with 10 bases between. Germline-derived CDR1 and CDR2 are LGHNA and YSLEER. The CDR3 here is CASSQGAEGYEQYF. In DNA form, the CDR3 reads TGCGCCAGCAGCCAAGGGGCAGAGGGCTACGAGCAGTACTTC.

The gene calls are TRBV18 and TRBJ2-7; D possibly corresponds to TRBD2 (6 bases). The germline CDR1 and CDR2 sequences are KGHSH and LQKENI. The length of the CDR3 is 16 residues. V was pared by 5 bases and J by 2 bases, with 19 bases between. DNA of the CDR3: TGTGCCAGCTCAACGTCGTCCCGCGGCGGGACCTACGAGCAGTACTTC. Residues: CASSTSSRGGTYEQYF.

The chain carries TRBV27 and TRBJ2-3, with a tentative D call TRBD2 (5 bases). The CDR3 length is 16 residues. The germline gives CDR1 MNHEY, CDR2 SMNVEV (reference sequence). With 5 bases removed from V and 2 bases from J, the gap between germline ends came to 17 bases. The CDR3 DNA follows: TGTGCCAGCAGTCCCGACCCGGGGAGACCCACAGATACGCAGTATTTT. Protein product: CASSPDPGRPTDTQYF.

The gene calls are TRBV9 and TRBJ1-2; perhaps TRBD1 as D (6 bases). The CDR3 is 15 residues long. From germline, CDR1 is SGDLS and CDR2 YYNGEE. With 3 bases removed from V and 0 bases from J, the gap between germline ends came to 12 bases. CDR3 nucleotides: TGTGCCAGCAGCGGCCGGGACACCTCTAACTATGGCTACACCTTC. It translates to CASSGRDTSNYGYTF.

This chain connects TRBV6-6 to TRBJ1-2; TRBD1 aligns across 10 bases. V was clipped by 6 bases and J by 3 bases; unmatched bases: 10. There are 16 residues in the CDR3. Germline V lookup: CDR1 MNHNY, CDR2 SVGAGI (reference sequence). CDR3 in amino acids: CASRPTQGTGDYGYTF. CDR3 DNA sequence: TGTGCCAGCAGACCTACGCAGGGGACAGGGGACTATGGCTACACCTTC.

This sequence joins TRBV27 and TRBJ2-1, with 9 bases lining up with TRBD2. Germline lookup yields CDR1 MNHEY and CDR2 SMNVEV (reference sequence). The CDR3 loop spans 17 amino acids. Trimming removed 1 base from V and 3 bases from J; junction bases left unmatched: 7. The CDR3 nucleotides are TGTGCCAGCAGTTTATTGCGGGAGGGCCTTCTCTACAATGAGCAGTTCTTC. Its protein is CASSLLREGLLYNEQFF.

This chain uses TRBV9 with TRBJ2-3; possible D gene TRBD1, 6 bases. V dropped 2 bases and J dropped 5 bases, with 12 bases sitting between them. This CDR3 is 14 amino acids long. CDR1 and CDR2 (germline): SGDLS, YYNGEE. CDR3 protein: CASSVLQGLDTQYF. The DNA of the CDR3 is TGTGCCAGCAGCGTTTTACAGGGCTTAGATACGCAGTATTTT. Full variable domain (missing parts from reference TRBV9 and TRBJ2-3): DSGVTQTPKHLITATGQRVTLRCSPRSGDLSVYWYQQSLDQGLQFLIQYYNGEERAKGNILERFSAQQFPDLHSELNLSSLELGDSALYFCASSVLQGLDTQYFGPGTRLTVL.

The genes are TRBV4-1 and TRBJ2-1; weak D call: TRBD1 (6 bases). The CDR3 has 16 amino acids. The germline V gene has CDR1 MGHRA and CDR2 YSYEKL. Trimming removed 2 bases from V and 5 bases from J, with 16 bases in between. The CDR3 bases are TGCGCCAGCAGCCAACCGGGCAGGGGTAAGGACAATGAGCAGTTCTTC. Translation gives CASSQPGRGKDNEQFF.

J is TRBJ2-7 and V is TRBV6-5; 13 bases map to TRBD2. J gave up 5 bases and V 3 bases, and 4 bases lay outside the gene matches. The CDR3 is made up of 15 amino acids. Germline V gives CDR1 MNHEY, CDR2 SVGAGI. CDR3 DNA: TGTGCCAGCAGTTATACTAGCGGGAGGGCTGACGAGCAGTACTTC. Protein sequence: CASSYTSGRADEQYF.

This clone was counted between two and nine times. This chain connects TRBV7-6 to TRBJ1-4; D might be TRBD1 (5 bases). The CDR3 has 13 residues. Trimming took off 4 bases at V and 12 bases at J, with 15 bases between the two ends. The germline V gene has CDR1 SGHVS and CDR2 FNYEAQ. The CDR3 is CASSSGPRGELFF. The CDR3 nucleotides are TGTGCCAGCAGCTCAGGGCCCCGCGGGGAACTGTTTTTT.

The gene calls are TRBV12-5 and TRBJ2-7; D unresolved. V was pared by 0 bases and J by 0 bases, with 9 bases between. There are 15 residues in the CDR3. CDR1 is LGHNT and CDR2 is FRNRAP in the germline V gene. The CDR3 loop is CASGLVEVSSYEQYF. CDR3 nucleotides: TGTGCTAGTGGTTTGGTCGAGGTTTCCTCCTACGAGCAGTACTTC.

This clone was counted between two and nine times. The rearrangement joins TRBV5-1 to TRBJ1-1; 7 nucleotides match TRBD1. Germline V gene lookup returns CDR1 SGHRS and CDR2 YFSETQ. CDR3 length: 17 amino acids. V was clipped by 3 bases and J by 0 bases; unmatched bases: 11. The CDR3 sequence is CASSSGGQRSMNTEAFF. The CDR3 DNA is TGCGCCAGCAGCTCAGGGGGACAGAGAAGCATGAACACTGAAGCTTTCTTT.

The J gene is TRBJ2-3, the V gene TRBV9; no clear D. Germline lookup yields CDR1 SGDLS and CDR2 YYNGEE. V lost 2 bases and J 5 bases, leaving 12 bases between the germline ends. The CDR3 totals 14 residues. CDR3 sequence (DNA): TGTGCCAGCAGCGTTAGTACCATTAAAGATACGCAGTATTTT. Amino acids: CASSVSTIKDTQYF.

CDR3 amino acids: CASRPGLAGNEQFF. For the CDR3, the DNA is TGTGCCAGCAGACCGGGACTAGCGGGCAATGAGCAGTTCTTC. The chain recombines TRBV6-5 with TRBJ2-1; 12 bases agree with TRBD2. CDR1 is MNHEY, CDR2 SVGAGI, per germline. The junction had 3 bases not matched to a gene; V was cut back by 6 bases and J by 6 bases. The CDR3 has 14 residues.

This clone was recorded once. The J gene is TRBJ1-1, the V gene TRBV2; 8 nucleotides line up with TRBD1. The CDR3 extends over 16 amino acids. The V gene end was trimmed by 6 bases and the J gene end by 0 bases; junction bases not matched to a gene: 9. CDR1 is SNHLY, CDR2 FYNNEI, per germline. CDR3 sequence reads: CASRYQGAGMNTEAFF. CDR3 sequence (DNA): TGTGCCAGCAGGTATCAGGGGGCGGGGATGAACACTGAAGCTTTCTTT.